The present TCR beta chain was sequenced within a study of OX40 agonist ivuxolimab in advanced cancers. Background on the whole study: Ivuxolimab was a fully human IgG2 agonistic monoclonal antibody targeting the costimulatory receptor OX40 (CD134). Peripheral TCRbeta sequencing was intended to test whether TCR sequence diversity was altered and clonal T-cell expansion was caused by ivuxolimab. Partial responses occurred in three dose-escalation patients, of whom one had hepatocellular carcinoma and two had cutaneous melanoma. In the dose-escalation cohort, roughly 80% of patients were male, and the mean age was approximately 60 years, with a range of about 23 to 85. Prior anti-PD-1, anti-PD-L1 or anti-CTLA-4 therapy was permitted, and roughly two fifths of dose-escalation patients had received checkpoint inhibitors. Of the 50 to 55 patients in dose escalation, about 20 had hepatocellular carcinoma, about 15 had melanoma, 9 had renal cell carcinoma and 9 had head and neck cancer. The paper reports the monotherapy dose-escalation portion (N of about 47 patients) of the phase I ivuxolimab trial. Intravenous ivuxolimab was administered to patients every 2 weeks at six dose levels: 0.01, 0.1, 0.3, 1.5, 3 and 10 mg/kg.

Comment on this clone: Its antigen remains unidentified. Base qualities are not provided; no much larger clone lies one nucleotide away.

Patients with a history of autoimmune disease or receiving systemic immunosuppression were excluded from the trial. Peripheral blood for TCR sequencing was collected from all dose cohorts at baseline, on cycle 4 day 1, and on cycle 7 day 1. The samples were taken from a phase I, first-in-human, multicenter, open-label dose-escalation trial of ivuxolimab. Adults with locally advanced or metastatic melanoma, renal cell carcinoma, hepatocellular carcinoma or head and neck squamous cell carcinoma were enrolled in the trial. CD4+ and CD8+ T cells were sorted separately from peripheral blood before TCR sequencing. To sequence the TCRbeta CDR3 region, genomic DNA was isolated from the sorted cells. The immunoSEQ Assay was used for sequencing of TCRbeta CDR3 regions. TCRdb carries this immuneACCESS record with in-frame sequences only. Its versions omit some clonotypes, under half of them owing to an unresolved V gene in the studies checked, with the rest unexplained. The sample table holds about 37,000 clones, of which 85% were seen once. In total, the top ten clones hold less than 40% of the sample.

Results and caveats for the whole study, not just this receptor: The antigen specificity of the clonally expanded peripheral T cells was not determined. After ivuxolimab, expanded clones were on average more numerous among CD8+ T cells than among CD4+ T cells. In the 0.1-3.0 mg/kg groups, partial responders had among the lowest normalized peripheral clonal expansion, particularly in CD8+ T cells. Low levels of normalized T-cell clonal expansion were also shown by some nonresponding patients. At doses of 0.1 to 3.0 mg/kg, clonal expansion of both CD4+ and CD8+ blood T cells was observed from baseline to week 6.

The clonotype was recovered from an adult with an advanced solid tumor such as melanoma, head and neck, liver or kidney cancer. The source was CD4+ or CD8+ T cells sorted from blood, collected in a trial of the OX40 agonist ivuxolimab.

The DNA sequence follows: TGTGCCAGCAGTTTATCGAGACAAAGCTCCTACGAGCAGTACTTC. It is translated as CASSLSRQSSYEQYF. The chain was built from TRBV27 and TRBJ2-7; no D segment can be confidently identified. Taken from cysteine to phenylalanine, the CDR3 has 15 residues. The CDR3 DNA has 45 bases and is translated from base 1. Reading the germline V gene (reference sequence) gives CDR1 MNHEY and CDR2 SMNVEV. V sheds 0 bases and J sheds 0 bases, leaving 9 bases between their ends.